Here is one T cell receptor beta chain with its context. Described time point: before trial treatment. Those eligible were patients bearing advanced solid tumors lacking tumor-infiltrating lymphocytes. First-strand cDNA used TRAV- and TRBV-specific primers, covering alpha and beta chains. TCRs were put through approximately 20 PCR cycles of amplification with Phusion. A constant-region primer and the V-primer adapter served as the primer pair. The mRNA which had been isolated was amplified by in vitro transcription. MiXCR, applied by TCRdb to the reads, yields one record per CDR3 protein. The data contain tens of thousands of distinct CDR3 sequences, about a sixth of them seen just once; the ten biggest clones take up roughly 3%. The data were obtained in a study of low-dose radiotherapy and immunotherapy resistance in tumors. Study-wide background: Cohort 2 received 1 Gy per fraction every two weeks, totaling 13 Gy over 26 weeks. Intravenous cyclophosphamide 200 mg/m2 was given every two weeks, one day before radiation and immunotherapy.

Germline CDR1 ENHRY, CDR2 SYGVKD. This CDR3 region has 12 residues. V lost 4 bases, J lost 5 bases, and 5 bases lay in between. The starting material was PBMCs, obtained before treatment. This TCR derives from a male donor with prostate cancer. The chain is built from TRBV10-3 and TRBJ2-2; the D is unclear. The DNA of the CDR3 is TGTGCCATCAGTGTGGGTACCGGGGAGCTGTTTTTT. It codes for CAISVGTGELFF.